A single sample is the source of the 6 T cell receptor beta chains below, sequenced in a study of blood T cell repertoires in COVID-19. The assay was immunoSEQ multiplex PCR, and TCRdb's table has in-frame clones only and misses some. This table holds fewer than 250,000 clones, roughly 84% found once. Source material: peripheral blood. These receptors were collected from a man aged 35 to 55 with acute or convalescent COVID-19.

The V gene is TRBV7-6, the J gene TRBJ2-7, with 7 bases identical to TRBD1. This CDR3 region has 12 residues. V was clipped by 8 bases and J by 6 bases; unmatched bases: 7. Germline assignment: CDR1 SGHVS and CDR2 FNYEAQ. CDR3 sequence reads: CASGYAGGEQYF. CDR3 DNA sequence: TGTGCCAGCGGATATGCAGGGGGCGAGCAGTACTTC. Looking up the rest from reference TRBV7-6 and TRBJ2-7 gives the full variable domain: GAGVSQSPRYKVTKRGQDVALRCDPISGHVSLYWYRQALGQGPEFLTYFNYEAQQDKSGLPNDRFSAERPEGSISTLTIQRTEQRDSAMYRCASGYAGGEQYFGPGTRLTVT.

This clone showed up just once. This chain joins TRBV24-1 and TRBJ1-4; 8 nucleotides line up with TRBD1. J gave up 7 bases and V 7 bases, and 4 bases lay outside the gene matches. CDR1 is KGHDR, CDR2 SFDVKD, per germline. This CDR3 contains 13 residues. This CDR3 reads CATSRGRGEKLFF. DNA of the CDR3: TGTGCCACCAGCAGGGGGCGCGGTGAAAAACTGTTTTTT.

J is TRBJ2-1 and V is TRBV12-3 or TRBV12-4; 9 nucleotides agree with TRBD1. The CDR3 contains 13 residues. V was clipped by 7 bases and J by 7 bases; unmatched bases: 5. The CDR3 coding sequence is TGTGCCAGCACCGGGACAGGGAATAATGAGCAGTTCTTC. Protein: CASTGTGNNEQFF.

The genes are TRBV5-3 and TRBJ2-1; 9 bases map to TRBD1. TRBV5-3 has ORF status, its function being uncertain. V trimming: 4 bases; J trimming: 0 bases; junction bases outside the gene matches: 14. The CDR3 covers 19 residues. The CDR3 bases are TGTGCCAGAAGCAAGGAGGGACAGGGTAAGCTCAGCTCCTACAATGAGCAGTTCTTC. This codes for CARSKEGQGKLSSYNEQFF.

This clone was seen a single time. The chain joins TRBV13 to TRBJ1-3; 7 nucleotides align to TRBD1. Germline assignment: CDR1 PRHDT and CDR2 FYEKMQ (reference sequence). After removal of 4 bases from V and 7 bases from J, the junction contained 22 bases not matched to a gene. The CDR3 totals 19 residues. For the CDR3, the DNA is TGTGCCAGCAGCTCCAGAGACCGACCCGACAGGGAGAACCCCAACACCATATATTTT. It translates to CASSSRDRPDRENPNTIYF. The entire variable domain, with the rest obtained from reference TRBV13 and TRBJ1-3, is as follows: AAGVIQSPRHLIKEKRETATLKCYPIPRHDTVYWYQQGPGQDPQFLISFYEKMQSDKGSIPDRFSAQQFSDYHSELNMSSLELGDSALYFCASSSRDRPDRENPNTIYFGEGSWLTVV.

CDR3 in DNA: TGTGCCAGCAGTGACCCCCAGGGGGAGGCAGATACGCAGTATTTT. Its protein is CASSDPQGEADTQYF. The V call is TRBV2, the J call TRBJ2-3; a weak D match, TRBD1 (7 bases). The CDR3 runs to 15 residues. Germline V lookup: CDR1 SNHLY, CDR2 FYNNEI. V gave up 3 bases and J gave up 4 bases, with 14 bases separating them.